The clone carrying this TCR beta chain was counted a few times. The antigen remains undetermined. With 3 bases removed from V and 2 bases from J, the gap between germline ends came to 16 bases. CDR1 is DFQATT, CDR2 SNEGSKA, per germline (reference sequence). The CDR3 length is 15 residues. Unique-molecular-identifier-tagged TCR beta cDNA libraries were used. One entry per CDR3 protein, called by TCRdb with MiXCR from the PCR reads. Of hundreds of thousands of distinct CDR3 sequences listed, around 40% are singletons. The data belong to a study of post-analysis software for immune sequencing data. On the study more broadly: Disease trajectories encompassed relapsing-remitting, secondary progressive and progressive-relapsing multiple sclerosis. Notes on the study in general: The five TRBV segments detected at higher frequency in patients than in controls included TRBV5-6, TRBV5-1 and TRBV20-1. Relative to controls, patients with multiple sclerosis showed significantly lower normalized Chao1 diversity. F-measure co-clustering was strong for batch-matched samples.

This sequence was found in a girl under 18 with multiple sclerosis. This chain uses TRBV20-1 with TRBJ2-5; maybe TRBD1 (6 bases). Sequencing input: blood. CDR3 in DNA: TGCAGTGCTAGGGGGGCCCCACCGGGTCAAGAGACCCAGTACTTC. This codes for CSARGAPPGQETQYF.